Below are 16 T cell receptor beta chains sequenced from a single sample in a study of T cells after yellow fever vaccination. From the 5' RACE reads, TCRdb called clonotypes with MiXCR, one entry per CDR3 protein. The table has 300,000 to 450,000 distinct CDR3 sequences, roughly 8.4% seen once. Sequenced here: PBMCs, sampled roughly 45 days after the first yellow fever vaccination. These receptor sequences come from a man aged 18 to 30 who received the YFV17D yellow fever vaccine.

This clonotype appeared many times. V is TRBV6-5 and J is TRBJ1-1; 8 bases match TRBD1. Per the germline V gene, CDR1 is MNHEY and CDR2 is SVGAGI. The length of the CDR3 is 16 residues. The J segment lost 4 bases and the V segment lost 0 bases, leaving 7 bases of the junction unmatched. The chain's CDR3 is CASSYSGRTGSTEAFF. CDR3 coding DNA: TGTGCCAGCAGTTACTCGGGGAGGACAGGGTCCACTGAAGCTTTCTTT.

This chain connects TRBV4-1 to TRBJ2-6; 7 bases align to TRBD1. The germline V gene encodes CDR1 MGHRA and CDR2 YSYEKL. J lost 0 bases, V lost 11 bases, and 10 bases had no gene match. The CDR3 has 16 amino acids. The CDR3: CAGSGQPPSGANVLTF. The CDR3 DNA reads as TGCGCCGGGTCGGGACAGCCCCCCTCTGGGGCCAACGTCCTGACTTTC.

This clonotype was recorded at least ten times. V and J are TRBV7-2 and TRBJ1-1, with D uncertain. Trimming pared 6 bases from V and 1 base from J, leaving 6 bases between. The CDR3 has 12 residues. Germline CDR1 SGHTA, CDR2 FQGNSA. CDR3 loop: CASRAWNTEAFF. The DNA for the CDR3 is TGTGCCAGCAGAGCCTGGAACACTGAAGCTTTCTTT.

This clonotype was seen only a few times. The J gene is TRBJ2-5, the V gene TRBV4-1, with 10 bases identical to TRBD2. The CDR3 totals 16 residues. After removal of 3 bases from V and 3 bases from J, the junction contained 7 bases not matched to a gene. Germline lookup yields CDR1 MGHRA and CDR2 YSYEKL. The CDR3, as DNA: TGCGCCAGCAGCCAGGCACTAGCGGGGAGAAAAGAGACCCAGTACTTC. It translates to CASSQALAGRKETQYF.

A few counts support this clonotype. The chain combines TRBV6-6 with TRBJ2-7; TRBD2 might be the D (5 bases). The CDR3 is 13 amino acids. Trimming took off 5 bases at V and 6 bases at J, with 14 bases between the two ends. From germline, CDR1 is MNHNY and CDR2 SVGAGI (reference sequence). Here the CDR3 reads CASSPTLDSEQYV. DNA of the CDR3: TGTGCCAGCAGTCCCACTTTGGACTCCGAGCAGTACGTC.

The chain couples TRBV7-2 to TRBJ2-3; 9 bases are a match to TRBD1. The CDR3 is made up of 17 amino acids. The ends lost 1 base at V and 8 bases at J; junction bases unmatched: 13. The germline CDR1 and CDR2 sequences are SGHTA and FQGNSA. For the CDR3, the DNA is TGTGCCAGCAGCTTAGTCGCCGAAGGGACAGGGATTGGTACGCAGTATTTT. Encoded protein: CASSLVAEGTGIGTQYF. The whole variable domain, remainder taken from reference TRBV7-2 and TRBJ2-3, is GAGVSQSPSNKVTEKGKDVELRCDPISGHTALYWYRQSLGQGLEFLIYFQGNSAPDKSGLPSDRFSAERTGGSVSTLTIQRTQQEDSAVYLCASSLVAEGTGIGTQYFGPGTRLTVL.

The V and J genes are TRBV4-2 and TRBJ1-2; no reliable D call. V shed 7 bases and J shed 0 bases, with 27 bases lying between them. The CDR3 loop spans 19 amino acids. Germline CDR1 and CDR2: LGHNA and YNFKEQ. The CDR3 is CASTSQVGQAGRANYGYTF. DNA of the CDR3: TGTGCCAGCACCAGCCAAGTGGGCCAAGCCGGCCGAGCTAACTATGGCTACACCTTC.

The gene calls are TRBV6-5 and TRBJ2-1, with TRBD2 matching 9 bases. Germline V gives CDR1 MNHEY, CDR2 SVGAGI. Trimming cost V 1 base and J 7 bases; bases outside gene matches: 8. This CDR3 has 16 amino acids. The CDR3 DNA reads as TGTGCCAGCAGTTACTGGCGCGGGGGGGCCCCGAATGAGCAGTTCTTC. This encodes CASSYWRGGAPNEQFF.

There are a few counts of this clonotype. V gene TRBV20-1 combines with J gene TRBJ1-6; 12 nucleotides agree with TRBD1. CDR1 is DFQATT, CDR2 SNEGSKA, per germline (reference sequence). This CDR3 contains 14 residues. V lost 4 bases to trimming and J lost 10 bases; unmatched junction nucleotides: 5. CDR3 residues: CSANRDRGQSPLHF. The DNA for the CDR3 is TGCAGTGCTAACCGGGACAGGGGGCAGTCACCCCTCCACTTT.

This clonotype has a handful of counts. V usage is TRBV20-1 and J usage is TRBJ2-3, with TRBD1 matching 9 bases. The V gene's germline CDR1 is DFQATT and CDR2 SNEGSKA (reference sequence). CDR3 length: 16 amino acids. J was trimmed by 3 bases and V by 0 bases; bases with no gene match: 7. The CDR3 DNA reads TGCAGTGCTAGAGACTTGGGACAGGGAGGAACAGATACGCAGTATTTT. Encoded protein: CSARDLGQGGTDTQYF.

The chain couples TRBV27 to TRBJ1-5; TRBD1 might be the D (6 bases). Germline V lookup: CDR1 MNHEY, CDR2 SMNVEV (reference sequence). The germline V and J ends were trimmed by 6 bases and 2 bases, with 11 bases remaining between them. CDR3 length: 14 amino acids. Here the CDR3 reads CASSPWGRNQPQHF. The CDR3 DNA reads as TGTGCCAGCAGCCCATGGGGGCGCAATCAGCCCCAGCATTTT.

This chain joins TRBV7-2 and TRBJ2-3; D is uncertain. The germline gives CDR1 SGHTA, CDR2 FQGNSA. The germline V and J ends were trimmed by 5 bases and 3 bases, with 12 bases remaining between them. The CDR3 is 14 amino acids. The CDR3 here is CASSPLLVTDTQYF. The CDR3 DNA sequence: TGTGCCAGCAGCCCCCTTCTGGTTACAGATACGCAGTATTTT.

This chain connects TRBV4-1 to TRBJ1-6; D is unresolved. The germline V and J ends were trimmed by 2 bases and 4 bases, with 9 bases remaining between them. CDR1 MGHRA and CDR2 YSYEKL come from the germline V gene. The length of the CDR3 is 15 residues. The CDR3 coding sequence is TGCGCCAGCAGCCAAACCTGGGTGTATAATTCACCCCTCCACTTT. Its translation: CASSQTWVYNSPLHF.

V usage is TRBV20-1 and J usage is TRBJ1-1; D may be TRBD1 (5 bases). Trimming took off 1 base at V and 3 bases at J, with 18 bases between the two ends. CDR3 length equals 16 residues. CDR1 and CDR2 from the germline V gene are DFQATT and SNEGSKA (reference sequence). In DNA form, the CDR3 reads TGCAGTGCTAGAGGTTTCGGCGGGGCTTTGGACACTGAAGCTTTCTTT. Amino acids: CSARGFGGALDTEAFF.

Note on this clonotype: An end of the junction differs from the germline gene, which may be a read error. The J gene is TRBJ1-5, the V gene TRBV12-3 or TRBV12-4; TRBD1 is a possible D gene (5 bases). CDR3 size: 15 residues. Here the CDR3 DNA reads TGTGCCAGCAGCCGGGGGGGGACGGAAAATCAGCCCCAGCCTTTT. It is translated as CASSRGGTENQPQPF.

This clonotype showed up just a few times. This chain connects TRBV27 to TRBJ2-5; 14 bases are shared with TRBD2. The CDR3 covers 16 residues. The J segment lost 3 bases and the V segment lost 8 bases, leaving 8 bases of the junction unmatched. From germline, CDR1 is MNHEY and CDR2 SMNVEV (reference sequence). CDR3 sequence (DNA): TGTGCCAGCGGGGGGACTAGCGGGGGTTTAGAAGAGACCCAGTACTTC. Protein sequence: CASGGTSGGLEETQYF.